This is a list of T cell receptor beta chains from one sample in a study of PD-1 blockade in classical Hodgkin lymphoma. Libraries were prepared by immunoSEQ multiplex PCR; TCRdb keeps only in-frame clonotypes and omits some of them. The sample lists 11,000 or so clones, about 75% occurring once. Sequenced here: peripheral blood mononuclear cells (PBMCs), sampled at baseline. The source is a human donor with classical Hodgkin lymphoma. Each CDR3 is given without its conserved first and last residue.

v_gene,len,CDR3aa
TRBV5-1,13,ASSFRTGLSGEQF
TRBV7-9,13,ASSRQGNKYNEQF
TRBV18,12,ASSGAGSYNEQF
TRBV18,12,ASSPRTRGTEAF
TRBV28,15,ASSLGFTSGGYNEQF
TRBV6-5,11,ASSSRGPGELF
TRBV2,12,ASKSGTDSYEQY
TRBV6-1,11,ASSRGFDSPLH
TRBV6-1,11,AGRQGAADTQY
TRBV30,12,AWSDWVASHGYT
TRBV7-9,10,ASSLTSREQY
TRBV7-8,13,ASLPFDRLNSPLH
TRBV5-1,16,ASSPTSGGPVRTGELF
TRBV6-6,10,ASRQGNTEAF
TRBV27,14,ASSLIRGEGTDTQY
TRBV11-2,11,ASSSPPGDTQY
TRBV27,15,ASSSPTDTRGNNEQF
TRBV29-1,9,SQITGAEQF
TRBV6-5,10,ASLAGAGAQY
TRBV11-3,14,ASSPEGDRGTGELF
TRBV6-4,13,ASSDSAGATDTQY
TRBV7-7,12,ASSLGGATDTQY
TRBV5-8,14,ASSYTPGGRSYEQY
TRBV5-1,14,ASSLGPQGLGYGYT
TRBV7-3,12,ASSSGQPNSPLH
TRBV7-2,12,ASSSGSYSYEQY
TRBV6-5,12,ASNPDRQNSPLH
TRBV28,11,ASSTRPNTEAF
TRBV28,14,ASSSQRGDLTYGYT
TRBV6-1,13,ASSGGIVGQETQY
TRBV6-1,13,ASSEASGGAFEQF
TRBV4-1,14,ASSHFKGQGENTIY
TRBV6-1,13,ASRAIQGAGEKLF
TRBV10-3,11,AISMDGDSEQY
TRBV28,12,ASSTSGQGPGYT
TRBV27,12,ASSFRQDGYEQY
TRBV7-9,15,ASTPLRSLRTNEKLF
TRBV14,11,ASSHLGDTEAF
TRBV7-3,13,ASSLNGGRIYEQY
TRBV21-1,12,ASSTEGEDQPQH
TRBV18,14,ASSPGTATNNSPLH
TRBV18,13,ASSLTGAVDNEQF